This is a list of T cell receptor beta chains from one sample in a study of T cells in Graves' hyperthyroidism and ophthalmopathy. TCRdb analysed the multiplex PCR reads with MiXCR anew, one entry per CDR3 protein. The table shows around 250,000 distinct CDR3 sequences, with approximately 15% occurring only once. Sequenced: blood. These receptors were collected from a woman aged 40 to 49 with Graves' hyperthyroidism that later progressed to Graves' ophthalmopathy. The CDR3 runs from the conserved cysteine through the conserved F or W. A D gene is named only where the DNA matches it firmly. Not all rows give a size; the values are once, few, many and, for expanded clones, a class.

CASSLLAGGPGELFF,TGTGCCAGCAGCTTATTAGCGGGAGGGCCCGGGGAGCTGTTTTTT,TRBD2,many,TRBJ2-2,TRBV11-2
CASSLGQDILKNEKLFF,TGTGCCAGCAGTTTAGGACAGGATATTCTAAAGAATGAAAAACTGTTTTTT,TRBD1,many,TRBJ1-4,TRBV28
CSVVEREGRDTQYF,TGCAGCGTTGTAGAGCGGGAGGGTCGGGATACGCAGTATTTT,TRBD2,-,TRBJ2-3,TRBV29-1
CAISESGSYEQYF,TGTGCCATCAGTGAGTCGGGATCCTACGAGCAGTACTTC,-,-,TRBJ2-7,TRBV10-3
CASERTSGNQPQHF,TGTGCCTCAGAAAGGACCTCGGGCAATCAGCCCCAGCATTTT,-,-,TRBJ1-5,TRBV28
CAFLREGSNEQYF,TGTGCCTTCCTCCGCGAAGGGAGTAACGAGCAGTACTTC,-,-,TRBJ2-7,TRBV10-3
CASSEEGGFSNQPQHF,TGTGCCAGCAGTGAAGAGGGAGGATTTAGCAATCAGCCCCAGCATTTT,-,-,TRBJ1-5,TRBV6-1
CSARTGTGVEKLFF,TGCAGTGCTCGCACCGGGACAGGGGTAGAAAAACTGTTTTTT,TRBD1,many,TRBJ1-4,TRBV20-1
CASSPLGGLQETQYF,TGTGCCAGCAGCCCCCTCGGCGGCCTACAAGAGACCCAGTACTTC,-,many,TRBJ2-5,TRBV7-6
CASSWRPQGERYNEQFF,TGCGCCAGCAGCTGGAGGCCTCAGGGGGAAAGGTACAATGAGCAGTTCTTC,TRBD1,many,TRBJ2-1,TRBV5-1
CASSLSVPYPYEQYF,TGTGCCAGCAGTCTCTCGGTGCCCTACCCCTACGAGCAGTACTTC,-,many,TRBJ2-7,TRBV12-3/TRBV12-4
CASSIDRDLITGELFF,TGTGCCAGTAGTATTGACAGGGACCTTATCACCGGGGAGCTGTTTTTT,TRBD1,many,TRBJ2-2,TRBV19
CASSPRLAGGPDTQYF,TGTGCCAGCAGCCCCCGACTAGCGGGAGGGCCAGATACGCAGTATTTT,TRBD2,many,TRBJ2-3,TRBV7-2
CAISEPLWGSGANVLTF,TGTGCCATCAGTGAGCCCCTGTGGGGGTCTGGGGCCAACGTCCTGACTTTC,-,many,TRBJ2-6,TRBV10-3